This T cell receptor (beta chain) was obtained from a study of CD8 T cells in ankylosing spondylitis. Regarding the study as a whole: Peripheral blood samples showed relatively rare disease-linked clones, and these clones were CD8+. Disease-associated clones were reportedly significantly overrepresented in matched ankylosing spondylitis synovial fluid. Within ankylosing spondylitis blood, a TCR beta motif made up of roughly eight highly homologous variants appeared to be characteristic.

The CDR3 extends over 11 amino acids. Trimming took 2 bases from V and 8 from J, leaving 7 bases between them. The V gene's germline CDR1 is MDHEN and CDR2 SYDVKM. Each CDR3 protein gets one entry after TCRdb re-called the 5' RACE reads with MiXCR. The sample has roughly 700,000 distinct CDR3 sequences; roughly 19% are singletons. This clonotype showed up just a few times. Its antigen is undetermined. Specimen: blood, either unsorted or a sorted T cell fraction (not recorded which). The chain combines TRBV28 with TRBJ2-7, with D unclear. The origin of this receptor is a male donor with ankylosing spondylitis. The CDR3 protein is CASSLKSQQYF. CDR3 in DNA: TGTGCCAGCAGTTTAAAAAGTCAGCAGTACTTC.